This T cell receptor (beta chain) was profiled in a study of blood T cell repertoires in COVID-19. About the study: Collection of acute and convalescent COVID-19 samples took place in the United States, Italy and Spain. The cDNA or gDNA used as material had been derived from T cells, B-cell-depleted T cells, or PBMCs.

Original processing methods: By means of reference gene primer amplification, nucleated cell counts were estimated. Method: immunoSEQ multiplex PCR; TCRdb's copy keeps in-frame clones and lacks some. V, J and clone size reflect that table, while D and trimming were determined from the DNA. This table has roughly 80,000 clones, roughly 78% appearing once. There are 15 residues in the CDR3. V lost 6 bases and J lost 5; bases outside the gene matches: 7. Looked up from germline, CDR1 is SGHAT and CDR2 is FQNNGV. This rearrangement joins TRBV11-2 to TRBJ1-6, with TRBD1 matching over 7 bases. Source material: peripheral blood. The TCR comes from a human donor in a cohort sampled during active COVID-19. CDR3 residues: CASRTYRGDNSPLHF. CDR3 DNA: TGTGCCAGCAGAACATACAGGGGTGATAATTCACCCCTCCACTTT.